This TCR beta chain is drawn from a study of blood T cell repertoires in COVID-19. Study information: COVID-19 samples collected from the United States, Italy and Spain covered acute and convalescent phases. Nucleic acid was either cDNA or gDNA, and it came from T cells, B-cell-depleted T cells, or PBMCs.

V gave up 8 bases and J gave up 1 base; unmatched junction bases: 0. CDR1 and CDR2 (germline): SEHNR, FQNEAQ (reference sequence). This CDR3 has 14 amino acids. Source study methods: Amplifying reference gene primers gave estimates of nucleated cell counts. Profiled with immunoSEQ multiplex PCR; TCRdb holds only in-frame clones, not every one. V, J and clone size derive from that table, while D and trimming were established from the DNA sequence. Among 200,000 or so clones listed, 70% to 90% were seen once. The sample consisted of peripheral blood. The sequence was obtained from a man in his sixties with acute or convalescent COVID-19. V gene TRBV7-9 combines with J gene TRBJ2-2; 11 nucleotides align to TRBD2. The CDR3 nucleotides are TGTGCCAGCGGGACTAGCGGGAACACCGGGGAGCTGTTTTTT. This codes for CASGTSGNTGELFF.